This TCR beta chain derives from a study of metastatic and nonmetastatic thyroid tumors. Authors' methods: The study's classifier, a distant-metastasis tool for papillary thyroid cancer, was built using CDR3 differences across clinicopathological groups. With MiXCR, TCRdb reprocessed the PCR reads. These V and J calls rely on TCRdb rather than the paper's analysis. Of more than 40,000 clones listed, 25% to 30% are singletons. V lost 6 bases and J lost 3, with 15 bases in between. CDR1 is SGHTA and CDR2 is FQGNSA in the germline V gene. CDR3 size: 14 residues. This clone was seen repeatedly, ten times or more. All patients reached thyroid surgery having received no treatment beforehand.

The V gene is TRBV7-2, the J gene TRBJ2-7; possibly TRBD1 for D (6 bases). This receptor was identified in a male donor with papillary thyroid cancer or a benign thyroid nodule (not recorded which). Some clones in this sample may be carry-over from other donors' samples. Sequencing used blood. The CDR3 nucleotides read TGTGCCAGCAGGCACAGGGTTAGAGGCTACGAGCAGTACTTC. Translated, it gives CASRHRVRGYEQYF. Filled out from reference TRBV7-2 and TRBJ2-7, the complete variable domain reads GAGVSQSPSNKVTEKGKDVELRCDPISGHTALYWYRQSLGQGLEFLIYFQGNSAPDKSGLPSDRFSAERTGGSVSTLTIQRTQQEDSAVYLCASRHRVRGYEQYFGPGTRLTVT.